This T cell receptor (beta chain) was recorded in a study of blood T cell repertoires in COVID-19. At the level of the study: The analysed material was cDNA or gDNA that came from T cells, B-cell-depleted T cells, or PBMCs.

This clone was picked up one time. The germline V gene has CDR1 SEHNR and CDR2 FQNEAQ (reference sequence). The CDR3 has 15 amino acids. V was trimmed by 3 bases and J by 4 bases, leaving 13 bases between them. Profiled with immunoSEQ multiplex PCR; TCRdb holds only in-frame clones, not every one. The repertoire holds around 200,000 clones, with 86% as singletons. The sequenced sample was peripheral blood. This chain connects TRBV7-9 to TRBJ2-1, with a weak D call TRBD1 (6 bases). The receptor comes from a woman between 45 and 60 years old with acute or convalescent COVID-19. Here the CDR3 DNA reads TGTGCCAGCAGCTTCTCTAAAGGGGGTTACAATGAGCAGTTCTTC. This gives the protein CASSFSKGGYNEQFF.